The 24 T cell receptor beta chains in this list originate from one sample, sequenced in a study of T-cell memory formation after mild COVID-19. MiXCR, applied by TCRdb to the 5' RACE reads, yields one record per CDR3 protein. This sample yields around 370,000 distinct CDR3 sequences, of which around a fifth are seen a single time; roughly an eighth belongs to the top ten. The material sequenced was PBMCs or a T cell subset sorted from them (not recorded which). These receptors all stem from an adult woman who had mild COVID-19 (a few samples of this study predate the infection). Cell type and time point are not known.

V and J are TRBV5-1 and TRBJ2-1, with D uncertain. The CDR3 covers 14 residues. Trimming took off 6 bases at V and 4 bases at J, with 14 bases between the two ends. The germline V gene encodes CDR1 SGHRS and CDR2 YFSETQ. In nucleotides, the CDR3 is TGCGCCAGCAAAAATAGCCTGGGGTACAATGAGCAGTTCTTC. Encoded protein: CASKNSLGYNEQFF.

The rearrangement joins TRBV15 to TRBJ2-1; D might be TRBD2 (7 bases). CDR3 length equals 16 residues. Germline-derived CDR1 and CDR2 are LNHNV and YYDKDF (reference sequence). V was cut by 5 bases and J by 0 bases, with 14 bases left in between. The CDR3 nucleotides read TGTGCCACCAGCGGACGGGGGGCGGACTCCTACAATGAGCAGTTCTTC. Translation gives CATSGRGADSYNEQFF.

CDR3 sequence reads: CAWSAGEDEQFF. CDR3 coding DNA: TGTGCCTGGAGTGCGGGGGAGGATGAGCAGTTCTTC. V is TRBV30 and J is TRBJ2-1, with a tentative D call TRBD2 (6 bases). Germline assignment: CDR1 GTSNPN and CDR2 SVGIG (reference sequence). The CDR3 contains 12 residues. V was shortened by 1 base and J by 8 bases, with 9 bases between the two germline ends.

This clonotype was detected ten times or more. V is TRBV7-9 and J is TRBJ1-2; tentatively, D is TRBD1 (6 bases). CDR3 length equals 15 residues. The V gene's germline CDR1 is SEHNR and CDR2 FQNEAQ (reference sequence). The germline V and J ends were trimmed by 5 bases and 4 bases, with 17 bases remaining between them. CDR3 nucleotide sequence: TGTGCCAGCAGCCACGTCCCCCCAGGGGTCTATGGCTACACCTTC. It encodes CASSHVPPGVYGYTF.

This clonotype has a handful of counts. V usage is TRBV6-5 and J usage is TRBJ1-1; D ambiguous. This CDR3 spans 16 amino acids. In germline, CDR1 is MNHEY, CDR2 SVGAGI. Trimming removed 6 bases from V and 0 bases from J, with 17 bases in between. This CDR3 is CASRLQPSPMNTEAFF. The CDR3 nucleotides read TGTGCCAGCAGACTACAGCCCTCGCCAATGAACACTGAAGCTTTCTTT.

This chain joins TRBV12-3 or TRBV12-4 and TRBJ2-1; 14 bases fit TRBD2. This CDR3 is built from 21 residues. With V trimmed by 6 bases and J by 13 bases, 29 bases remained unmatched. DNA for the CDR3: TGTGCCAGCAGCCACTTCTTTCGGTCCCCGGGAGGACTAGCGGGAGGCCAACCCCAGTTCTTC. Its translation is CASSHFFRSPGGLAGGQPQFF.

This clonotype appeared a few times. The chain is built from TRBV24-1 and TRBJ2-3, with no clear D. V was pared by 5 bases and J by 2 bases, with 7 bases between. The germline V gene has CDR1 KGHDR and CDR2 SFDVKD. The CDR3 extends over 13 amino acids. The DNA for the CDR3 is TGTGCCACCAGTGTGCAGTCCACAGATACGCAGTATTTT. As protein: CATSVQSTDTQYF.

This clonotype showed up just a few times. CDR3 in DNA: TGTGCCAGCAGTGAAAGCTCTATATCTCGACTTTATGGCTACACCTTC. This codes for CASSESSISRLYGYTF. The V call is TRBV2, the J call TRBJ1-2; D not certain. V gave up 2 bases and J gave up 5 bases, with 18 bases separating them. Looked up from germline, CDR1 is SNHLY and CDR2 is FYNNEI. This CDR3 comprises 16 residues.

The genes are TRBV4-3 and TRBJ2-1; no definite D call. Per germline, CDR1 LGHNA and CDR2 YSLEER. Trimming left V 0 bases short and J 4 bases short, with 10 bases between. The CDR3 is 15 amino acids. CDR3 loop: CASSQDRPSYNEQFF. The CDR3, as DNA: TGCGCCAGCAGCCAAGATCGCCCTAGTTACAATGAGCAGTTCTTC.

The chain carries TRBV11-2 and TRBJ1-1; D call uncertain. CDR3 size: 13 residues. V was pared by 5 bases and J by 4 bases, with 11 bases between. The germline V gene has CDR1 SGHAT and CDR2 FQNNGV. The CDR3 sequence is CASSPSLGTEAFF. DNA for the CDR3: TGTGCCAGCAGCCCATCGCTCGGCACTGAAGCTTTCTTT.

The chain links TRBV5-1 to TRBJ2-3, with D perhaps TRBD1 (6 bases). This CDR3 has 14 residues. V was trimmed by 4 bases and J by 0 bases, leaving 9 bases between them. Germline CDR1 SGHRS, CDR2 YFSETQ. The CDR3 sequence: CASSRTASTDTQYF. CDR3 DNA: TGCGCCAGCAGCCGGACAGCTAGCACAGATACGCAGTATTTT.

This clonotype turned up a few times. The chain combines TRBV20-1 with TRBJ1-2; the D gene is possibly TRBD1 (5 bases). The CDR3 spans 13 residues. V lost 0 bases, J lost 2 bases, and 7 bases lay in between. The germline V gene has CDR1 DFQATT and CDR2 SNEGSKA (reference sequence). The CDR3, as DNA: TGCAGTGCTAGAGAGGCAGGGAACTATGGCTACACCTTC. As protein: CSAREAGNYGYTF.

The chain carries TRBV5-1 and TRBJ2-2, with D possibly being TRBD2 (5 bases). The CDR3 sequence is 14 residues long. The V gene's germline CDR1 is SGHRS and CDR2 YFSETQ. Trimming stripped 4 bases from V and 7 bases from J, with 14 bases between. CDR3 DNA sequence: TGCGCCAGCAGCCCAAGGACTGGAGGCGGGGAGCTGTTTTTT. Protein: CASSPRTGGGELFF.

The rearrangement uses TRBV5-5 and TRBJ2-5; tentatively, D is TRBD1 (6 bases). This CDR3 is built from 13 residues. Germline V gene data show CDR1 as SGHKS and CDR2 as YYEKEE (reference sequence). V dropped 4 bases and J dropped 3 bases, with 10 bases sitting between them. The CDR3 sequence: CASSSTGKETQYF. The CDR3 nucleotides read TGTGCCAGCAGCAGTACAGGGAAAGAGACCCAGTACTTC.

This clonotype was seen more than once but under ten times. This rearrangement joins TRBV6-5 to TRBJ2-1; D possibly corresponds to TRBD1 (6 bases). In germline, CDR1 is MNHEY, CDR2 SVGAGI. V was shortened by 6 bases and J by 1 base, with 16 bases between the two germline ends. The CDR3 runs to 16 residues. The CDR3 sequence is CASSDLQGRSYNEQFF. CDR3 DNA sequence: TGTGCCAGCAGCGACCTACAGGGACGGTCCTACAATGAGCAGTTCTTC.

The chain carries TRBV4-1 and TRBJ2-7; D perhaps matches TRBD1 (6 bases). V was clipped by 5 bases and J by 1 base, with 12 bases between them. Germline V CDR1 and CDR2: MGHRA, YSYEKL. The CDR3 extends over 14 amino acids. CDR3 DNA sequence: TGCGCCAGCAGCTATCTCCAGGGGTCCTACGAGCAGTACTTC. It encodes CASSYLQGSYEQYF.

The chain recombines TRBV4-2 with TRBJ2-1; D uncertain. The germline V gene has CDR1 LGHNA and CDR2 YNFKEQ. The germline V and J ends were trimmed by 0 bases and 0 bases, with 12 bases remaining between them. CDR3 size: 17 residues. The CDR3 protein is CASSQDWVSSSYNEQFF. DNA for the CDR3: TGTGCCAGCAGCCAAGATTGGGTTAGCTCCTCCTACAATGAGCAGTTCTTC.

This chain connects TRBV19 to TRBJ2-7; D is perhaps TRBD1 (6 bases). Trimming pared 1 base from V and 2 bases from J, leaving 9 bases between. In germline, CDR1 is LNHDA, CDR2 SQIVND (reference sequence). This CDR3 spans 14 amino acids. The DNA for the CDR3 is TGTGCCAGTAGTATAGGCTACAGGGCCTACGAGCAGTACTTC. It translates to CASSIGYRAYEQYF. Together with reference TRBV19 and TRBJ2-7, the CDR3 gives the full variable domain: DGGITQSPKYLFRKEGQNVTLSCEQNLNHDAMYWYRQDPGQGLRLIYYSQIVNDFQKGDIAEGYSVSREKKESFPLTVTSAQKNPTAFYLCASSIGYRAYEQYFGPGTRLTVT.

V usage is TRBV20-1 and J usage is TRBJ1-5, with TRBD1 matching over 8 bases. This CDR3 spans 13 amino acids. J was trimmed by 6 bases and V by 0 bases; bases with no gene match: 1. The germline V gene has CDR1 DFQATT and CDR2 SNEGSKA (reference sequence). The CDR3 reads CSARDRGLQPQHF. The CDR3 DNA is TGCAGTGCTAGAGACAGGGGGCTTCAGCCCCAGCATTTT.

The chain joins TRBV10-3 to TRBJ1-4, with D uncertain. With 0 bases removed from V and 6 bases from J, the gap between germline ends came to 11 bases. The V gene's germline CDR1 is ENHRY and CDR2 SYGVKD. The CDR3 contains 15 residues. As DNA, the CDR3 is TGTGCCATCAGTGAGTCAAGTAAGGCCGATGAAAAACTGTTTTTT. This codes for CAISESSKADEKLFF.

This chain uses TRBV5-1 with TRBJ1-1; D might be TRBD1 (6 bases). Per the germline V gene, CDR1 is SGHRS and CDR2 is YFSETQ. V shed 1 base and J shed 1 base, with 11 bases lying between them. The CDR3 contains 15 residues. The CDR3 region is CASSLQDRPNTEAFF. The CDR3 DNA reads as TGCGCCAGCAGCTTGCAGGACAGACCGAACACTGAAGCTTTCTTT.

V and J are TRBV4-2 and TRBJ2-7; maybe TRBD2 (6 bases). The CDR3 covers 15 residues. From germline, CDR1 is LGHNA and CDR2 YNFKEQ. V was cut by 0 bases and J by 5 bases, with 14 bases left in between. CDR3 nucleotide sequence: TGTGCCAGCAGCCAAGAATGGGGGACTTGGGACGAGCAGTACTTC. Its protein product is CASSQEWGTWDEQYF.

This clonotype has a handful of counts. The chain recombines TRBV6-1 with TRBJ2-7; 7 bases are shared with TRBD2. Germline CDR1 is MNHNS and CDR2 is SASEGT. The CDR3 is made up of 15 amino acids. Trimming removed 2 bases from V and 5 bases from J; junction bases left unmatched: 9. The CDR3 loop reads CASSELAGEANEQYF. In nucleotides, the CDR3 is TGTGCCAGCAGTGAATTGGCGGGAGAGGCTAACGAGCAGTACTTC.

Concerning this clonotype: Relative to the germline gene, one junction end is altered; a read error may explain this. The rearrangement uses TRBV14 and TRBJ1-2; D is unclear. CDR3 length equals 13 residues. Germline V CDR1 and CDR2: SGHDN, FVKESK. CDR3 sequence (DNA): TGTGCCAGCAGCCAAGTTCTTTGGGGAGAACCTGTTTTC. Its protein is CASSQVLWGEPVF.